The text below deals with one T cell receptor (beta chain). The library targeted TCRbeta and was prepared with unique molecular identifiers. TCRdb itself ran the PCR reads through MiXCR, one entry per CDR3 protein. The sample contains more than 550,000 distinct CDR3 sequences, 10% of which appear only once. This sample is part of a study of T-cell reconstitution after alpha-beta-depleted transplantation in children. With 6 bases clipped from V and 4 bases from J, the junction kept 10 bases outside the gene matches. The CDR3 sequence is 15 residues long. Germline V CDR1 and CDR2: MNHEY, SMNVEV (reference sequence).

The sequencing here drew on PBMCs from the stem cell graft donor, taken from the stem cell graft. This rearrangement joins TRBV27 to TRBJ1-2; 8 positions agree with TRBD1. The receptor was derived from a human donor who donated a stem cell graft to a child with acute myeloid leukemia. The CDR3 region is CASSPGQGYSYGYTF. In DNA form, the CDR3 reads TGTGCCAGCAGCCCTGGACAGGGTTATAGCTATGGCTACACCTTC.